These 24 T cell receptor beta chains share one sample of origin, sequenced in a study of T-cell reconstitution after alpha-beta-depleted transplantation in children. For TCRbeta, the library was prepared with unique molecular identifiers. TCRdb ran MiXCR on the PCR reads and lists one entry per CDR3 protein. Here the sample spans about 540,000 distinct CDR3 sequences, 25% to 30% being singletons. The sequencing here drew on PBMCs, taken before TCRalphabeta/CD19-depleted stem cell transplant. Receptors were obtained from a boy younger than two with Wiskott-Aldrich syndrome, due to receive a stem cell transplant.

This clonotype was found a few times. The V and J genes are TRBV10-2 and TRBJ2-1; TRBD2 matches 14 bases. Germline V gene sequence: CDR1 WSHSY, CDR2 SAAADI. The CDR3 totals 17 residues. The V gene end was trimmed by 8 bases and the J gene end by 1 base; junction bases not matched to a gene: 7. In DNA, the CDR3 is TGCGCCAGCCCGGGACTAGCGGGAGTTAGGTCCTACAATGAGCAGTTCTTC. Encoded protein: CASPGLAGVRSYNEQFF.

This clonotype turned up a few times. This chain joins TRBV4-1 and TRBJ2-1, with 11 bases identical to TRBD2. The J segment lost 9 bases and the V segment lost 1 base, leaving 5 bases of the junction unmatched. The V gene's germline CDR1 is MGHRA and CDR2 YSYEKL. This CDR3 is 15 amino acids long. Here the CDR3 DNA reads TGCGCCAGCAGCCAAGCTGGGGGACTAGCGGTTGAGCAGTTCTTC. This codes for CASSQAGGLAVEQFF.

This clonotype has just a few counts. J is TRBJ2-7 and V is TRBV30; D gene unclear. This CDR3 comprises 17 residues. Trimming took off 5 bases at V and 2 bases at J, with 25 bases between the two ends. Germline CDR1 and CDR2: GTSNPN and SVGIG (reference sequence). The CDR3 DNA reads as TGTGCCTGGGGACCGAAGGGTACTCAGGTGACTGCCTACGAGCAGTACTTC. Protein product: CAWGPKGTQVTAYEQYF.

The chain links TRBV20-1 to TRBJ2-7, with 10 bases aligning to TRBD2. Germline V gene data show CDR1 as DFQATT and CDR2 as SNEGSKA (reference sequence). The J segment lost 4 bases and the V segment lost 6 bases, leaving 6 bases of the junction unmatched. The CDR3 has 13 amino acids. For the CDR3, the DNA is TGCAGTGCGAGCGGGAGGGCCAGGTACGAGCAGTACTTC. This codes for CSASGRARYEQYF.

This chain links TRBV5-1 with TRBJ2-5; D may match TRBD1 or TRBD2 (5 bases each). V was shortened by 4 bases and J by 1 base, with 14 bases between the two germline ends. The CDR3 is 15 residues long. Germline V gene data show CDR1 as SGHRS and CDR2 as YFSETQ. The CDR3 bases are TGCGCCAGCAGCATAGCCGGGACGGGCCAAGAGACCCAGTACTTC. It is translated as CASSIAGTGQETQYF.

This clonotype was found a few times. The gene calls are TRBV20-1 and TRBJ1-5; the match to TRBD1 covers 8 bases. V was pared by 5 bases and J by 1 base, with 1 base of the junction left unmatched. CDR1 and CDR2 (germline): DFQATT, SNEGSKA (reference sequence). This CDR3 is 13 amino acids long. CDR3 coding DNA: TGCAGTGCTCAGGGGGCAAGCAATCAGCCCCAGCATTTT. It translates to CSAQGASNQPQHF.

In DNA, the CDR3 is TGTGCCAGCTCACCGAAAAACAGGGTCGAGCAGTACTTC. It yields the protein CASSPKNRVEQYF. This chain uses TRBV18 with TRBJ2-7, with D possibly matching TRBD1 (6 bases). The CDR3 is 13 residues long. Germline CDR1 KGHSH, CDR2 LQKENI. V was trimmed by 3 bases and J by 6 bases, leaving 12 bases between them.

The chain recombines TRBV10-3 with TRBJ2-1; possible D gene TRBD2, 5 bases. The CDR3 is made up of 12 amino acids. Trimming shortened V by 10 bases and J by 11 bases, and 18 bases separated the two germline ends. Germline CDR1 reads ENHRY; CDR2 reads SYGVKD. The CDR3 reads CASHDLDFKQFF. In DNA, the CDR3 is TGTGCCAGCCATGACTTGGACTTCAAGCAGTTCTTC.

In regard to this clonotype: Given the absence of the conserved phenylalanine or tryptophan at the CDR3 end, a read error is likely. The V call is TRBV5-1, the J call TRBJ1-1; the D gene is possibly TRBD1 (6 bases). Germline V lookup: CDR1 SGHRS, CDR2 YFSETQ. This CDR3 comprises 14 residues. Trimming pared 2 bases from V and 0 bases from J, leaving 8 bases between. The CDR3 spells CASSFGGMNTEAFL. CDR3 in DNA: TGCGCCAGCAGCTTCGGGGGCATGAACACTGAAGCTTTCCTT.

The chain is built from TRBV3-1 and TRBJ2-2; D is uncertain. CDR1 and CDR2 from the germline V gene are LGHDT and YNNKEL (reference sequence). Trimming removed 5 bases at V and 1 base at J, with 11 bases between. The CDR3 covers 15 residues. DNA of the CDR3: TGTGCCAGCAGCGTTTACGGGCAGAACACCGGGGAGCTGTTTTTT. Amino acid sequence: CASSVYGQNTGELFF.

This clonotype has more than one count but fewer than ten. The chain recombines TRBV28 with TRBJ1-2; D possibly corresponds to TRBD1 (5 bases). V lost 2 bases, J lost 3 bases, and 13 bases lay in between. Germline V gene data show CDR1 as MDHEN and CDR2 as SYDVKM. This CDR3 is 15 amino acids long. The CDR3 spells CASSLRFRDDYGYTF. The CDR3 nucleotides read TGTGCCAGCAGTTTACGTTTCCGGGACGACTATGGCTACACCTTC.

The genes are TRBV7-3 and TRBJ2-2; 7 nucleotides agree with TRBD1. Germline assignment: CDR1 SGHTA and CDR2 FQGTGA. J lost 6 bases, V lost 4 bases, and 8 bases had no gene match. The CDR3 runs 15 residues. The DNA for the CDR3 is TGTGCCAGCAGCTCAGGGGACAGCCGATCCGGGGAGCTGTTTTTT. Translated: CASSSGDSRSGELFF.

The chain's CDR3 is CASGGNQAPYNEQFF. The DNA for the CDR3 is TGCGCCAGCGGAGGTAACCAGGCTCCCTACAATGAGCAGTTCTTC. The rearrangement links TRBV5-1 to TRBJ2-1; D is perhaps TRBD2 (5 bases). The CDR3 runs to 15 residues. Germline V gives CDR1 SGHRS, CDR2 YFSETQ. Trimming pared 7 bases from V and 2 bases from J, leaving 16 bases between.

This chain links TRBV5-5 with TRBJ2-5, with no clear D. The V and J ends lost 7 bases and 5 bases respectively, with 15 bases between them. CDR1 is SGHKS, CDR2 YYEKEE, per germline (reference sequence). The CDR3 extends over 13 amino acids. Here the CDR3 reads CASQIRREETQYF. CDR3 DNA: TGTGCCAGCCAGATCAGAAGAGAGGAGACCCAGTACTTC.

V is TRBV10-3 and J is TRBJ2-5; TRBD2 agrees at 8 bases. Germline-derived CDR1 and CDR2 are ENHRY and SYGVKD. The CDR3 runs to 13 residues. The V gene end was trimmed by 10 bases and the J gene end by 2 bases; junction bases not matched to a gene: 6. CDR3 protein: CATWASGQETQYF. Written as DNA, the CDR3 is TGTGCCACCTGGGCTAGCGGGCAAGAGACCCAGTACTTC.

This sequence joins TRBV20-1 and TRBJ2-1; maybe TRBD1 (6 bases). Per germline, CDR1 DFQATT and CDR2 SNEGSKA (reference sequence). V was cut by 6 bases and J by 9 bases, with 18 bases left in between. CDR3 size: 13 residues. The CDR3 DNA reads TGCAGTGCCTCTTGGGCAGGGGTTGGTGAGCAGTTCTTC. This codes for CSASWAGVGEQFF.

This clonotype was seen only a few times. The rearrangement uses TRBV5-1 and TRBJ2-7; tentative D call: TRBD1 (6 bases). The germline V gene has CDR1 SGHRS and CDR2 YFSETQ. The V end lost 3 bases, the J end lost 2 bases, and 12 bases lay between the germline ends. The CDR3 length is 14 residues. CDR3 sequence (DNA): TGCGCCAGCAGCTGGAGGACAGACGCCTACGAGCAGTACTTC. Amino acid sequence: CASSWRTDAYEQYF.

The chain couples TRBV12-3 or TRBV12-4 to TRBJ2-7; D gene unclear. The CDR3 is made up of 13 amino acids. V lost 3 bases and J lost 5, with 11 bases in between. The CDR3 region is CASSLVGWDEQYF. Here the CDR3 DNA reads TGTGCCAGCAGTTTGGTGGGATGGGACGAGCAGTACTTC.

Only a few counts were recorded for this clonotype. This chain links TRBV28 with TRBJ1-5; D unclear. There are 13 residues in the CDR3. Germline-derived CDR1 and CDR2 are MDHEN and SYDVKM. V lost 8 bases to trimming and J lost 0 bases, with 8 bases between them. CDR3 region: CASLEYSNQPQHF. The CDR3 bases are TGTGCCAGCTTAGAATATAGCAATCAGCCCCAGCATTTT.

The chain employs TRBV24-1 and TRBJ2-3; D remains ambiguous. Trimming removed 0 bases at V and 5 bases at J, with 2 bases between. The length of the CDR3 is 12 residues. Per the germline V gene, CDR1 is KGHDR and CDR2 is SFDVKD. CDR3 nucleotide sequence: TGTGCCACCAGTGATTTGGGAGATACGCAGTATTTT. Translated: CATSDLGDTQYF.

This clonotype was seen more than once but under ten times. V and J are TRBV6-1 and TRBJ1-1; unclear D gene. The CDR3 has 14 residues. Germline CDR1 and CDR2: MNHNS and SASEGT. V lost 4 bases and J 3 bases, leaving 12 bases between the germline ends. CDR3 DNA sequence: TGTGCCAGCAGTGCCTGGGGTGGGGACACTGAAGCTTTCTTT. Amino acid sequence: CASSAWGGDTEAFF.

The rearrangement joins TRBV9 to TRBJ2-5, with 7 positions matching TRBD1. This CDR3 has 16 residues. Germline assignment: CDR1 SGDLS and CDR2 YYNGEE. Losses at the gene ends were 0 bases for V and 2 bases for J; bases not matched to a gene: 7. The CDR3 here is CASSVDEGAGQETQYF. The CDR3, as DNA: TGTGCCAGCAGCGTAGACGAGGGGGCTGGGCAAGAGACCCAGTACTTC. The whole variable domain, remainder taken from reference TRBV9 and TRBJ2-5, is DSGVTQTPKHLITATGQRVTLRCSPRSGDLSVYWYQQSLDQGLQFLIQYYNGEERAKGNILERFSAQQFPDLHSELNLSSLELGDSALYFCASSVDEGAGQETQYFGPGTRLLVL.

V is TRBV5-1 and J is TRBJ2-1, with 10 bases identical to TRBD2. V was clipped by 5 bases and J by 0 bases; unmatched bases: 8. CDR3 length equals 17 residues. Looked up from germline, CDR1 is SGHRS and CDR2 is YFSETQ. The CDR3 DNA sequence: TGCGCCAGCAGACAAACGGGACTAGCGAACTCCTACAATGAGCAGTTCTTC. It specifies CASRQTGLANSYNEQFF.

This clonotype was seen a few times. The J gene is TRBJ1-2, the V gene TRBV29-1, with D tentatively TRBD1 (5 bases). This CDR3 has 14 amino acids. Germline-derived CDR1 and CDR2 are SQVTM and ANQGSEA. V lost 1 base, J lost 4 bases, and 13 bases lay in between. The CDR3 region is CSVEVGPGGYGYTF. The CDR3 DNA is TGCAGCGTTGAAGTGGGGCCGGGGGGCTATGGCTACACCTTC.